Following are 25 T cell receptor beta chains from one sample sequenced in a study of control samples from healthy donors and cancer patients. Only in-frame clones appear in the TCRdb table, and some are missing; sequencing was by immunoSEQ multiplex PCR. The sample consists of under 200,000 clones, roughly 94% of them appearing once. The specimen was PBMCs. The receptors were gathered from a man between 60 and 75 years old with colorectal cancer.

The chain has TRBV5-1 and TRBJ2-6; D is unclear. This CDR3 spans 14 amino acids. Germline V gene data show CDR1 as SGHRS and CDR2 as YFSETQ. Between the trimmed V and J ends, which lost 1 base and 7 bases, there was a span of 9 bases. DNA for the CDR3: TGCGCCAGCAGCTTGAGGGTTGGCGCCAACGTCCTGACTTTC. It codes for CASSLRVGANVLTF.

The V gene is TRBV6-2 or TRBV6-3, the J gene TRBJ1-1, with 7 bases aligning to TRBD1. With V trimmed by 2 bases and J by 3 bases, 3 bases remained unmatched. Germline CDR1 MNHEY, CDR2 SVGEGT. CDR3 length equals 14 residues. CDR3 protein: CASSYEGADTEAFF. Written as DNA, the CDR3 is TGTGCCAGCAGTTACGAGGGGGCAGACACTGAAGCTTTCTTT.

The V and J genes are TRBV9 and TRBJ2-7; the D gene is possibly TRBD2 (6 bases). This CDR3 comprises 15 residues. Trimming pared 4 bases from V and 6 bases from J, leaving 20 bases between. Germline V CDR1 and CDR2: SGDLS, YYNGEE. CDR3 loop: CASSSSGGAGSEQYF. CDR3 sequence (DNA): TGTGCCAGCAGCTCGAGTGGAGGGGCGGGCTCCGAGCAGTACTTC.

The chain carries TRBV5-1 and TRBJ1-5; D might be TRBD1 (6 bases). The V gene lost 1 base and the J gene lost 0 bases, with 8 bases spanning the gap. This CDR3 contains 15 residues. The germline V gene encodes CDR1 SGHRS and CDR2 YFSETQ. CDR3 region: CASSLWGRSNQPQHF. In nucleotides, the CDR3 is TGCGCCAGCAGCTTGTGGGGGCGTAGCAATCAGCCCCAGCATTTT.

This clone was seen only a few times. The chain combines TRBV19 with TRBJ1-5, with TRBD1 identical over 7 bases. V dropped 6 bases and J dropped 5; count of bases not matched to a gene: 7. The CDR3 loop spans 14 amino acids. Germline values: CDR1 LNHDA, CDR2 SQIVND (reference sequence). Written as DNA, the CDR3 is TGTGCCAGTAGCCAGACAGGGATTGATCAGCCCCAGCATTTT. Its translation: CASSQTGIDQPQHF.

The chain links TRBV4-2 to TRBJ1-5; D is perhaps TRBD1 (6 bases). The V end lost 0 bases, the J end lost 3 bases, and 9 bases lay between the germline ends. Looked up from germline, CDR1 is LGHNA and CDR2 is YNFKEQ. The length of the CDR3 is 15 residues. As DNA, the CDR3 is TGTGCCAGCAGCCAAGAGAGGGGGGCCAATCAGCCCCAGCATTTT. It codes for CASSQERGANQPQHF.

V usage is TRBV2 and J usage is TRBJ1-4, with 8 bases identical to TRBD1. After removal of 6 bases from V and 2 bases from J, the junction contained 2 bases not matched to a gene. CDR1 and CDR2 from the germline V gene are SNHLY and FYNNEI. CDR3 length: 14 residues. CDR3 residues: CASRTGGTNEKLFF. The CDR3 DNA follows: TGTGCCAGCAGAACAGGGGGGACTAATGAAAAACTGTTTTTT.

The chain combines TRBV19 with TRBJ2-7; no firm D call. V lost 5 bases and J lost 7, with 21 bases in between. CDR1 is LNHDA, CDR2 SQIVND, per germline (reference sequence). The length of the CDR3 is 15 residues. CDR3 region: CASSGWASRAGEQYF. CDR3 in DNA: TGTGCCAGTAGTGGCTGGGCATCCCGGGCTGGGGAGCAGTACTTC.

The V call is TRBV4-1, the J call TRBJ2-5; the D is unclear. The CDR3 length is 14 residues. The ends were cut back, 4 bases at V and 4 bases at J, with 13 bases in the middle. Germline CDR1 and CDR2: MGHRA and YSYEKL. CDR3 nucleotides: TGCGCCAGCAGCCCCCGACTTGCCCGAGAGACCCAGTACTTC. The encoded protein is CASSPRLARETQYF.

The V call is TRBV3-1 (or the pseudogene TRBV3-2), the J call TRBJ1-6, with a tentative D call TRBD1 (6 bases). The CDR3 sequence is 14 residues long. Germline lookup yields CDR1 LGHDT and CDR2 YNNKEL (reference sequence). The germline V and J ends were trimmed by 3 bases and 7 bases, with 10 bases remaining between them. The CDR3 is CASSQGQGNSPLHF. The CDR3 nucleotides are TGTGCCAGCAGCCAGGGGCAGGGGAATTCACCCCTCCACTTT.

This CDR3 is CASSQLADQETQYF. The CDR3 bases are TGTGCCAGCAGCCAGTTGGCGGATCAAGAGACCCAGTACTTC. The chain couples TRBV14 to TRBJ2-5; no clear D. Germline-derived CDR1 and CDR2 are SGHDN and FVKESK. The CDR3 has 14 amino acids. Trimming took 3 bases from V and 2 from J, leaving 10 bases between them.

The count of this clone is one. CDR3 sequence: CASSLAPGQGNEQFF. In nucleotides, the CDR3 is TGTGCCAGCAGCTTAGCCCCGGGACAGGGTAATGAGCAGTTCTTC. V and J are TRBV7-9 and TRBJ2-1; TRBD1 matches at 9 bases. The CDR3 contains 15 residues. The V gene's germline CDR1 is SEHNR and CDR2 FQNEAQ (reference sequence). With 0 bases clipped from V and 7 bases from J, the junction kept 4 bases outside the gene matches.

V gene TRBV5-1 combines with J gene TRBJ2-5; 8 bases are a match to TRBD2. The CDR3 totals 16 residues. From germline, CDR1 is SGHRS and CDR2 YFSETQ. Germline trimming cut 0 bases from V and 4 bases from J; bases unmatched to any gene: 8. Written as DNA, the CDR3 is TGCGCCAGCAGCTTGGAGGTCGGGGGGGCCGGAGAGACCCAGTACTTC. It translates to CASSLEVGGAGETQYF.

V is TRBV10-3 and J is TRBJ2-1; 7 bases match TRBD1. The trim removed 2 bases at V and 0 bases at J, leaving 13 bases unmatched. The CDR3 runs to 19 residues. Germline CDR1 and CDR2: ENHRY and SYGVKD. CDR3 protein: CAISEDGRAGGSSYNEQFF. The CDR3 DNA reads TGTGCCATCAGTGAGGACGGCCGAGCAGGGGGAAGCTCCTACAATGAGCAGTTCTTC.

V and J are TRBV7-6 and TRBJ1-5; D may be TRBD1 (5 bases). V was shortened by 5 bases and J by 7 bases, with 18 bases between the two germline ends. Per the germline V gene, CDR1 is SGHVS and CDR2 is FNYEAQ. The CDR3 has 15 residues. Here the CDR3 reads CASSHQGLPIQPQHF. The CDR3 DNA reads TGTGCCAGCAGCCACCAGGGTCTCCCTATCCAGCCCCAGCATTTT.

V gene TRBV18 combines with J gene TRBJ2-7; D is possibly TRBD1 or TRBD2 (5 bases each). The CDR3 has 14 amino acids. Trimming cost V 1 base and J 0 bases, with 7 bases left between them. CDR1 and CDR2 from the germline V gene are KGHSH and LQKENI. CDR3 coding DNA: TGTGCCAGCTCACCACGGGGGAGCTCCTACGAGCAGTACTTC. Encoded protein: CASSPRGSSYEQYF.

This clone was seen a single time. This chain links TRBV3-1 (or the pseudogene TRBV3-2) with TRBJ2-5; TRBD2 agrees at 9 bases. The length of the CDR3 is 15 residues. The ends lost 1 base at V and 1 base at J; junction bases unmatched: 1. CDR1 LGHDT and CDR2 YNNKEL come from the germline V gene (reference sequence). CDR3 protein: CASSQGAGGQETQYF. The DNA for the CDR3 is TGTGCCAGCAGCCAAGGAGCGGGGGGCCAAGAGACCCAGTACTTC.

The chain has TRBV10-3 and TRBJ2-5; D call uncertain. Trimming took off 4 bases at V and 5 bases at J, with 11 bases between the two ends. Germline CDR1 reads ENHRY; CDR2 reads SYGVKD. The CDR3 totals 13 residues. The CDR3 DNA sequence: TGTGCCATCAGTGCCCTTTTGGGGGAGACCCAGTACTTC. This gives the protein CAISALLGETQYF.

The J gene is TRBJ1-4, the V gene TRBV6-5, with D unresolved. Deletions cut 0 bases from V and 10 bases from J, with 9 bases between. CDR1 is MNHEY, CDR2 SVGAGI, per germline. This CDR3 spans 13 amino acids. The CDR3 DNA is TGTGCCAGCAGTTACTCGGAACGGGGAAAACTGTTTTTT. The encoded protein is CASSYSERGKLFF.

The chain joins TRBV24-1 to TRBJ1-4; D unresolved. V lost 3 bases, J lost 7 bases, and 8 bases lay in between. This CDR3 comprises 13 residues. The germline V gene has CDR1 KGHDR and CDR2 SFDVKD. In DNA, the CDR3 is TGTGCCACCAGTGATCCTACAACTGAAAAACTGTTTTTT. Translating gives CATSDPTTEKLFF.

The chain uses TRBV10-3 and TRBJ1-4; unclear D gene. There are 15 residues in the CDR3. Trimming shortened V by 0 bases and J by 0 bases, and 5 bases separated the two germline ends. Looked up from germline, CDR1 is ENHRY and CDR2 is SYGVKD. The CDR3 coding sequence is TGTGCCATCAGTGAGTCGACACCAACTAATGAAAAACTGTTTTTT. Amino acids: CAISESTPTNEKLFF.

CDR3 sequence (DNA): TGTGCCAGCTCACCACGGGCGCGGGGGCAGGCGACTAATGAAAAACTGTTTTTT. This sequence encodes CASSPRARGQATNEKLFF. This chain links TRBV18 with TRBJ1-4; tentative D call: TRBD1 (6 bases). Germline V gene sequence: CDR1 KGHSH, CDR2 LQKENI. The CDR3 runs 18 residues. Trimming left V 1 base short and J 2 bases short, with 17 bases between.

This chain joins TRBV6-6 and TRBJ1-5; possibly TRBD1 for D (6 bases). Trimming removed 6 bases from V and 4 bases from J, with 16 bases in between. The CDR3 sequence is 15 residues long. Germline lookup yields CDR1 MNHNY and CDR2 SVGAGI (reference sequence). CDR3 DNA: TGTGCCAGCAGGACCGAACAGGGTACGAATCAGCCCCAGCATTTT. Its protein product is CASRTEQGTNQPQHF.

Worth noting for this clone: An end of the junction does not agree with germline; a read error may underlie this. The chain links TRBV10-2 to TRBJ2-7, with D uncertain. The CDR3 spans 11 residues. Germline CDR1 and CDR2: WSHSY and SAAADI. CDR3 in amino acids: CATGRSYEQYF. The CDR3, as DNA: TGTGCCACGGGCCGCTCCTACGAGCAGTACTTC.

This chain connects TRBV6-2 or TRBV6-3 to TRBJ2-7, with 8 nucleotides matching TRBD2. Looked up from germline, CDR1 is MNHEY and CDR2 is SVGEGT. The junction had 10 bases not matched to a gene; V was cut back by 5 bases and J by 7 bases. The length of the CDR3 is 14 residues. As DNA, the CDR3 is TGTGCCAGCAGTCCCCCAACGGGAGGGTTAGAGCAGTACTTC. This sequence encodes CASSPPTGGLEQYF.